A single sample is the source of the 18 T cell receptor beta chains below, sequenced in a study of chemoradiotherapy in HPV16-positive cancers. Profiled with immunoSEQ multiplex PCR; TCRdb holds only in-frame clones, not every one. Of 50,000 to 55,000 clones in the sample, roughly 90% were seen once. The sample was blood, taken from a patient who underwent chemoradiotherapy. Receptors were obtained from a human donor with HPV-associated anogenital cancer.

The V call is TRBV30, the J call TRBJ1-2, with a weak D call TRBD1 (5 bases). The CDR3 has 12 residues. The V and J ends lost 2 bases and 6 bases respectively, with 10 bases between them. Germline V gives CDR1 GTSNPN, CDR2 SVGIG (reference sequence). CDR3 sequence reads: CAWSTAGNGYTF. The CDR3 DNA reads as TGTGCCTGGAGTACTGCAGGGAATGGCTACACCTTC.

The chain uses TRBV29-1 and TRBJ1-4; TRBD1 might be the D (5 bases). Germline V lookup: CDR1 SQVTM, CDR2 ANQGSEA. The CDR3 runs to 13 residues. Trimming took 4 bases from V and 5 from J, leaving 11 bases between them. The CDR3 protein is CSVGGRFNEKLFF. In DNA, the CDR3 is TGCAGCGTTGGGGGGAGATTCAATGAAAAACTGTTTTTT.

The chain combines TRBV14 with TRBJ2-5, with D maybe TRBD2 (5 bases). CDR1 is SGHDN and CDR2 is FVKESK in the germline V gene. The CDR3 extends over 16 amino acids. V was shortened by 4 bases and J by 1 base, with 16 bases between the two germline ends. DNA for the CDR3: TGTGCCAGCAGCCGTCGGGGTAGCGCCGTCCAAGAGACCCAGTACTTC. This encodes CASSRRGSAVQETQYF.

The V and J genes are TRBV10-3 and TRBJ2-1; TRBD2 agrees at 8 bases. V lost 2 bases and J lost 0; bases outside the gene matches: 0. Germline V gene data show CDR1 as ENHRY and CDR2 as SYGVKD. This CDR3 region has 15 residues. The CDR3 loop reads CAISEGTSSYNEQFF. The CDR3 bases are TGTGCCATCAGTGAGGGGACTAGCTCCTACAATGAGCAGTTCTTC.

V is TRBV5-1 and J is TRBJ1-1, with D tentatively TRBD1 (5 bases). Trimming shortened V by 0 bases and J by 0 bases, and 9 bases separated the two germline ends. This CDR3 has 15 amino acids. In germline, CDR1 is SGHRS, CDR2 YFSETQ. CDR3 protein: CASSLAQGLNTEAFF. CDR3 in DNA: TGCGCCAGCAGCTTGGCCCAGGGATTGAACACTGAAGCTTTCTTT.

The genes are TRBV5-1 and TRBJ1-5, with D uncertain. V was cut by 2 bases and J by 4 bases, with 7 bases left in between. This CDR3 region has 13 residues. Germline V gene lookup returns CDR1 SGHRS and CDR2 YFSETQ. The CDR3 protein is CASSFEGNQPQHF. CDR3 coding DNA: TGCGCCAGCAGCTTCGAAGGGAATCAGCCCCAGCATTTT.

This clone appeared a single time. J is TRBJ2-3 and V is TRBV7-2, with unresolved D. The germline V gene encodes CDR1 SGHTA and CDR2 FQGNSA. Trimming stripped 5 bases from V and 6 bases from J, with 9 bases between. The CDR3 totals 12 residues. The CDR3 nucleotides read TGTGCCAGCAGCCCGACGGAGGATACGCAGTATTTT. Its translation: CASSPTEDTQYF.

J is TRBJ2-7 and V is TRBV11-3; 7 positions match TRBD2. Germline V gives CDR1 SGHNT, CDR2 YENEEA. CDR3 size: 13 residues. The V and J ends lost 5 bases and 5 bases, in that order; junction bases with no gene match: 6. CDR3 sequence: CASSPPGGNEQYF. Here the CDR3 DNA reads TGTGCCAGCAGCCCCCCCGGGGGGAACGAGCAGTACTTC.

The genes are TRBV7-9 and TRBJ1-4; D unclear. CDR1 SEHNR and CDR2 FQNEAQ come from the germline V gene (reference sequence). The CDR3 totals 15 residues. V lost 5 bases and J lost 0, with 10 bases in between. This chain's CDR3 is CASSVYSPTNEKLFF. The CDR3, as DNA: TGTGCCAGCAGCGTGTACAGCCCAACTAATGAAAAACTGTTTTTT.

The CDR3 here is CAWSVRAGGHNEQFF. The CDR3 nucleotides read TGTGCCTGGAGTGTACGAGCGGGGGGGCACAATGAGCAGTTCTTC. This rearrangement joins TRBV30 to TRBJ2-1; 10 nucleotides agree with TRBD2. CDR1 and CDR2 (germline): GTSNPN, SVGIG (reference sequence). With V trimmed by 0 bases and J by 5 bases, 4 bases remained unmatched. This CDR3 has 15 residues.

CDR3 DNA sequence: TGTGCCAGCTCACCGTCCCCAGGGAGGGTCGAGCAGTACTTC. Translated, it gives CASSPSPGRVEQYF. The chain employs TRBV18 and TRBJ2-7, with 7 bases matching TRBD2. J was trimmed by 6 bases and V by 3 bases; bases with no gene match: 8. The CDR3 length is 14 residues. Germline V gene data show CDR1 as KGHSH and CDR2 as LQKENI.

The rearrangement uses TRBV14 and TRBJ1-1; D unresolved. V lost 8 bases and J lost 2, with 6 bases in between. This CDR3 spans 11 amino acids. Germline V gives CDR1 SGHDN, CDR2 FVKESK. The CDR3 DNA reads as TGTGCCAGCTCCGTCAACACTGAAGCTTTCTTT. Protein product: CASSVNTEAFF. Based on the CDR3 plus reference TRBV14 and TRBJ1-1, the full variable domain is EAGVTQFPSHSVIEKGQTVTLRCDPISGHDNLYWYRRVMGKEIKFLLHFVKESKQDESGMPNNRFLAERTGGTYSTLKVQPAELEDSGVYFCASSVNTEAFFGQGTRLTVV.

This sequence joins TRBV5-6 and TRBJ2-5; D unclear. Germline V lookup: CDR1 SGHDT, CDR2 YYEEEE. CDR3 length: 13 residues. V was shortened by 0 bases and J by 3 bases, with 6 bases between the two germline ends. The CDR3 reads CASSLALEETQYF. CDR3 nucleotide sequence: TGTGCCAGCAGCTTGGCCCTAGAAGAGACCCAGTACTTC.

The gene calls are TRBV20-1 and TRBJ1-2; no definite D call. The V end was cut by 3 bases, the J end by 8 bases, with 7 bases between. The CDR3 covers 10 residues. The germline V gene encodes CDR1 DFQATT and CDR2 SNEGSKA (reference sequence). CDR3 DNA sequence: TGCAGTGCTAGCCTCCGAGGCTACACCTTC. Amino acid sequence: CSASLRGYTF.

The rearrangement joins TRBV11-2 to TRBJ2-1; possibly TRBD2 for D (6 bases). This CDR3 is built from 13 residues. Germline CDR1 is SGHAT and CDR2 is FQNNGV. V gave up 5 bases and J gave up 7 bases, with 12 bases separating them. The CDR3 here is CASSTGLLNEQFF. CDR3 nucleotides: TGTGCCAGCAGCACGGGACTTTTAAATGAGCAGTTCTTC.

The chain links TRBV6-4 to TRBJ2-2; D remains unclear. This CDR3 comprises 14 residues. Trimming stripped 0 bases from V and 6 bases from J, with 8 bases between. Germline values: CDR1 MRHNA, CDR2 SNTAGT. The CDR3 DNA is TGTGCCAGCAGTGACTCGCGAGCCTCCGGGGAGCTGTTTTTT. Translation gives CASSDSRASGELFF.

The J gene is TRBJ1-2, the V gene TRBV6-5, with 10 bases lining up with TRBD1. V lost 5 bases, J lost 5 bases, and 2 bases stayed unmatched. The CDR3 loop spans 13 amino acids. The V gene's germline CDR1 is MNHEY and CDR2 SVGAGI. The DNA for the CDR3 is TGTGCCAGCAGTCCGGACAGGGGGTATGGCTACACCTTC. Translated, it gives CASSPDRGYGYTF.

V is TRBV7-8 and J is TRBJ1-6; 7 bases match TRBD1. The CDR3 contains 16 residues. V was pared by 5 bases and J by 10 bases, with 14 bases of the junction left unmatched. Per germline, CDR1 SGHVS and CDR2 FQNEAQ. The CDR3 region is CASSLRDRTGISPLHF. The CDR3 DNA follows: TGTGCCAGCAGCCTAAGGGACAGAACGGGGATCTCACCCCTCCACTTT.